This T cell receptor beta chain was captured by sequencing in a study of brain T cells in children with intractable seizures (dated by TCRdb to 2020 to 2022). Background for the entire study: Resected brain tissue from about 53 pediatric epilepsy surgery cases was initially screened for immune gene transcripts with a NanoString immunology panel. Of the roughly 12 selected surgery cases, pre-surgery blood was also sequenced for eight, so four had brain tissue only. Findings and caveats that apply to the study as a whole: Because sequencing depth differed between pre- and post-surgery blood, the absence of clones from the pre-surgery sample may reflect undersampling. Viral specificity was inferred solely from CDR3 sequence similarity, and the HCMV serostatus of the patients was not known.

The CDR3, from cysteine to phenylalanine, totals 14 residues. Here the CDR3 DNA is all that survives: 42 bases in frame from base 1. V lost 2 bases and J lost 5 bases, and the count of bases not matched to a germline gene is 5. CDR1 SGHTA and CDR2 FQGNSA were looked up in the germline V gene. This clone was recorded only once. Its antigen is unknown. There are no base qualities to consult, and no much larger clone falls within one base. According to the study, the label for this sample's time point signals: resected brain tissue, or blood drawn just prior to surgery. Surgery cases with the highest brain T cell transcript signatures were selected for TCR beta chain sequencing of brain tissue and, where available, blood. Before surgery, patients had received at least one anti-epileptic drug. TCR-sequenced patients were children with drug-resistant epilepsy due to tuberous sclerosis complex, focal cortical dysplasia, Rasmussen encephalitis or hemimegalencephaly. The Monarch genomic DNA purification kit was used to extract bulk genomic DNA from unsorted brain tissue and from whole blood.

TCR beta chain sequences were generated from genomic DNA using the immunoSEQ assay. The paper's processing steps were these. CDR3 sequences not starting with the conserved framework cysteine at position 104 were manually removed. To get clonality, the normalized Shannon's Diversity Index was subtracted from one, giving values from 0 (maximal diversity) to 1 (oligoclonal). To check whether a given CDR3 had different frequencies in two samples, for example brain versus blood, chi-squared comparison-of-proportions tests were used. Public clonotypes were identified by searching immuneACCESS, and similarity to known antiviral clonotypes was assessed with the VDJdb browser. Drawn from immuneACCESS, this table holds only the in-frame rearrangements with V and J called that TCRdb kept. Clones are partly lost; checked studies trace under half to an unresolved V gene and leave the rest unexplained. That table gives V, J and clone size, and the DNA gave D and trimming. A total of tens of thousands of clones appear in this sample, over 75% of them only once. Jointly, the top ten make up 6.3% of the sample.

The clonotype comes from a girl aged 2 to 10 with tuberous sclerosis and intractable seizures. Source: peripheral blood, taken at surgery. Recombination connected TRBV7-2 to TRBJ1-2, with 7 bases aligning to TRBD1. The encoded CDR3 is CASSLNRGGYGYTF. The DNA sequence is TGTGCCAGCAGCTTAAACAGGGGAGGATATGGCTACACCTTC.